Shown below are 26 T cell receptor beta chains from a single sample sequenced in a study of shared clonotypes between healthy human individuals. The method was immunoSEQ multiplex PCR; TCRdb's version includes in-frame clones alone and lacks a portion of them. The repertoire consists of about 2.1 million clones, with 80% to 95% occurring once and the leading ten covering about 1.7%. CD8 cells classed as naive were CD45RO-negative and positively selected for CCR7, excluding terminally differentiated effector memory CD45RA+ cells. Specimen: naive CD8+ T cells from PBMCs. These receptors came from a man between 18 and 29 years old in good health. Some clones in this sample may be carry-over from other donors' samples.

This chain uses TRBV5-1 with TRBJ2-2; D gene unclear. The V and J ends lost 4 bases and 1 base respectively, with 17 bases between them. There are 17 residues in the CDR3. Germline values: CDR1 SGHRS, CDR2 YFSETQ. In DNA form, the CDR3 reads TGCGCCAGCAGCGGAGACCCATTGGGCGGGAACACCGGGGAGCTGTTTTTT. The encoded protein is CASSGDPLGGNTGELFF.

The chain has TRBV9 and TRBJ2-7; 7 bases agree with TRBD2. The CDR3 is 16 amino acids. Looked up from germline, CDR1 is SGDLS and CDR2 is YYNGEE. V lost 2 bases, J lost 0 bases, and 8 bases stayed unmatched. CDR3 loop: CASSVDGRGSSYEQYF. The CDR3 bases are TGTGCCAGCAGCGTGGACGGGCGGGGGAGCTCCTACGAGCAGTACTTC.

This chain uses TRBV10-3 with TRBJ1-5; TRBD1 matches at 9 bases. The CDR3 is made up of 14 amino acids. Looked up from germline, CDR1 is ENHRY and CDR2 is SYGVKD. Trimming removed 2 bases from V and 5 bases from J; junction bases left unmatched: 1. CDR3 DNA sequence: TGTGCCATCAGTGAGGGACAGGGGTATCAGCCCCAGCATTTT. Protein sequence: CAISEGQGYQPQHF.

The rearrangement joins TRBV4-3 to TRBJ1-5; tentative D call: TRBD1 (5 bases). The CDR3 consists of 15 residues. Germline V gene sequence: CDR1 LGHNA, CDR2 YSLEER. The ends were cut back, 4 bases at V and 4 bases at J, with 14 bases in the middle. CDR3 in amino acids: CASSPDGGENQPQHF. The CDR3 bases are TGCGCCAGCAGCCCGGATGGGGGGGAGAATCAGCCCCAGCATTTT.

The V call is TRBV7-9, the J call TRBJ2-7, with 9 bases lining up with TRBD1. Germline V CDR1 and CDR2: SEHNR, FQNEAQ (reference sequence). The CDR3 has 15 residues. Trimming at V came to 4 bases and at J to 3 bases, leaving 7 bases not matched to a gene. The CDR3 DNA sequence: TGTGCCAGCAGCTCCCGGGACAGGGCGGGCTACGAGCAGTACTTC. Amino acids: CASSSRDRAGYEQYF.

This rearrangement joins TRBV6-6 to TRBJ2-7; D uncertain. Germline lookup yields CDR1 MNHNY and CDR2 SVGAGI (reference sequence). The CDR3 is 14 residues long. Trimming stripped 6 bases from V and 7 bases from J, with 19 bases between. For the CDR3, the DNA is TGTGCCAGCAGCTCTACCCAATCTCTTTGGGAGCAGTACTTC. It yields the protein CASSSTQSLWEQYF.

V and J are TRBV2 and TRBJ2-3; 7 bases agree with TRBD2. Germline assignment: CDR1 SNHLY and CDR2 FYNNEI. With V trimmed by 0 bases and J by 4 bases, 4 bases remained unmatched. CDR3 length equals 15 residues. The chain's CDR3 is CASSEALRGADTQYF. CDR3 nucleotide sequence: TGTGCCAGCAGTGAAGCGCTTCGGGGGGCAGATACGCAGTATTTT.

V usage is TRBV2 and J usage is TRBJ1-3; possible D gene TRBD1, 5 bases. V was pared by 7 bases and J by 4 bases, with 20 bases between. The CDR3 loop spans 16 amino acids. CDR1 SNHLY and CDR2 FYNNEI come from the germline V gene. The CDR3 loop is CASIPLGRQTGNTIYF. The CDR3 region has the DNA TGTGCCAGCATACCTCTCGGAAGACAGACAGGAAACACCATATATTTT. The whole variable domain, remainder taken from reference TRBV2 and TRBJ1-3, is EPEVTQTPSHQVTQMGQEVILRCVPISNHLYFYWYRQILGQKVEFLVSFYNNEISEKSEIFDDQFSVERPDGSNFTLKIRSTKLEDSAMYFCASIPLGRQTGNTIYFGEGSWLTVV.

CDR3 coding DNA: TGTGCCAGCAGCCCCTGGGAGGGTTGGTACGAGCAGTACTTC. Amino acids: CASSPWEGWYEQYF. The chain uses TRBV14 and TRBJ2-7; the match to TRBD2 covers 7 bases. Losses at the gene ends were 4 bases for V and 4 bases for J; bases not matched to a gene: 7. Germline CDR1 is SGHDN and CDR2 is FVKESK. CDR3 length: 14 residues.

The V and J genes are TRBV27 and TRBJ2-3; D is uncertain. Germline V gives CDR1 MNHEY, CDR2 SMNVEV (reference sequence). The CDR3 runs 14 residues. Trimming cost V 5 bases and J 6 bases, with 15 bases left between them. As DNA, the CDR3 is TGTGCCAGCAGTCTGAGACTGAGTCCCGATACGCAGTATTTT. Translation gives CASSLRLSPDTQYF.

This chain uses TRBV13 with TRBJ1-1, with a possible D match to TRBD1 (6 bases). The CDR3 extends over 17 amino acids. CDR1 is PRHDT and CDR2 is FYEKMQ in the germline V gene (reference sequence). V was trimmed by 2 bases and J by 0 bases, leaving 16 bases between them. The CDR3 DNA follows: TGTGCCAGCAGCTTATGGCGTCCGGGACACTTGAACACTGAAGCTTTCTTT. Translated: CASSLWRPGHLNTEAFF.

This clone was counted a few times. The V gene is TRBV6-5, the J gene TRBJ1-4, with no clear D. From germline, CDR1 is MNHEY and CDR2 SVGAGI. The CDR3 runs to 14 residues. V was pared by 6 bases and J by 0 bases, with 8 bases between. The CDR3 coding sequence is TGTGCCAGCAGCTCCTTAGCAACTAATGAAAAACTGTTTTTT. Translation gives CASSSLATNEKLFF.

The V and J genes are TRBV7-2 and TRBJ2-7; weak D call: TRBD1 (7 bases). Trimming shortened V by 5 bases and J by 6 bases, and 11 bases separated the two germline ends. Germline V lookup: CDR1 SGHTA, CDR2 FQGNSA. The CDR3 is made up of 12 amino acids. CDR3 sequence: CASSPGGSEQYF. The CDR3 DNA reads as TGTGCCAGCAGCCCAGGGGGGAGCGAGCAGTACTTC.

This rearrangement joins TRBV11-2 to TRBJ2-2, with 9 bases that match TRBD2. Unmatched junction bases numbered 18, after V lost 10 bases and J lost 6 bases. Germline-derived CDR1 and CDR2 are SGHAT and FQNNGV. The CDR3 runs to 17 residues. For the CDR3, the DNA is TGTGCCACCTACGGGGGGGAGCGGGAGGACGATGCCGGGGAGCTGTTTTTT. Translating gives CATYGGEREDDAGELFF.

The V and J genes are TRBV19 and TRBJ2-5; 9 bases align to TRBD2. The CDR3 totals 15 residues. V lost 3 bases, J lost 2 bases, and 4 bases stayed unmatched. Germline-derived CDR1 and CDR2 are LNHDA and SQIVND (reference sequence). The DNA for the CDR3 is TGTGCCAGTAGTATGCCTAGCGGGGTTCAAGAGACCCAGTACTTC. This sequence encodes CASSMPSGVQETQYF. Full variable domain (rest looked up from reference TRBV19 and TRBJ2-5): DGGITQSPKYLFRKEGQNVTLSCEQNLNHDAMYWYRQDPGQGLRLIYYSQIVNDFQKGDIAEGYSVSREKKESFPLTVTSAQKNPTAFYLCASSMPSGVQETQYFGPGTRLLVL.

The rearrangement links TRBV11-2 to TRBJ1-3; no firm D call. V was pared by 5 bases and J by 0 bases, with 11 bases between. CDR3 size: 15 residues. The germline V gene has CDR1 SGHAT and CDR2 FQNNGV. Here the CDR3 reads CASSTHAGSGNTIYF. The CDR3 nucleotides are TGTGCCAGCAGCACCCACGCCGGCTCTGGAAACACCATATATTTT.

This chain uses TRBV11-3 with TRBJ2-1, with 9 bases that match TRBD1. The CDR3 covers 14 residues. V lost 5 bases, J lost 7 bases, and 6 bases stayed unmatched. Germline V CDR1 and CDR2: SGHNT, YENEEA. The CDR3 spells CASSGRDRVNEQFF. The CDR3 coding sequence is TGTGCCAGCAGCGGCCGGGACAGGGTAAATGAGCAGTTCTTC.

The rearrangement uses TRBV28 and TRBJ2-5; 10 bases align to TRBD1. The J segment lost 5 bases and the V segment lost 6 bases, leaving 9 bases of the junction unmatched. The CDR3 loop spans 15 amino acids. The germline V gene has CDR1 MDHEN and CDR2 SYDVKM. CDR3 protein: CASSLGQGVWETQYF. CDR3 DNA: TGTGCCAGCAGCCTTGGACAGGGGGTCTGGGAGACCCAGTACTTC.

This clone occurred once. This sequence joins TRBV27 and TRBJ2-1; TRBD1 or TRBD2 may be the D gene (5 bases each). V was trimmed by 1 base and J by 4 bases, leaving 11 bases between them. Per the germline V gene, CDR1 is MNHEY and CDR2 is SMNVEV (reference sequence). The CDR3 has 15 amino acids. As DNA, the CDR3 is TGTGCCAGCAGTTTATTGCTGGGGGTATACAATGAGCAGTTCTTC. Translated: CASSLLLGVYNEQFF.

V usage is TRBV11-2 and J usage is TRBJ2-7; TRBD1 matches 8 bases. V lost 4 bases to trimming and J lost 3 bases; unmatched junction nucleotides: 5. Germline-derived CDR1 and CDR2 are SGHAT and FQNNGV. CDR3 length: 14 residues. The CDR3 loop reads CASSWGQDHYEQYF. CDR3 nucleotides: TGTGCCAGCAGCTGGGGACAGGACCACTACGAGCAGTACTTC. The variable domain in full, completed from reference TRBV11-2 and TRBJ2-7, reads EAGVAQSPRYKIIEKRQSVAFWCNPISGHATLYWYQQILGQGPKLLIQFQNNGVVDDSQLPKDRFSAERLKGVDSTLKIQPAKLEDSAVYLCASSWGQDHYEQYFGPGTRLTVT.

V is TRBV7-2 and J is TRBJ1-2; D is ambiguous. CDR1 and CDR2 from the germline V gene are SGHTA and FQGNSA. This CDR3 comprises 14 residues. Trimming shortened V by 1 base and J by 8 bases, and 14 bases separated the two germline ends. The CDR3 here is CASSLVPTGWGYTF. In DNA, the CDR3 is TGTGCCAGCAGCTTAGTCCCCACGGGTTGGGGCTACACCTTC.

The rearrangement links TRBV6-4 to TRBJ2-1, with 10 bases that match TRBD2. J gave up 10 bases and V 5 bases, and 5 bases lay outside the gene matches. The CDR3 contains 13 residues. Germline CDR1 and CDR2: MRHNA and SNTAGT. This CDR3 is CASSSGRAGEQFF. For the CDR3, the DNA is TGTGCCAGCAGTAGCGGGAGGGCGGGGGAGCAGTTCTTC.

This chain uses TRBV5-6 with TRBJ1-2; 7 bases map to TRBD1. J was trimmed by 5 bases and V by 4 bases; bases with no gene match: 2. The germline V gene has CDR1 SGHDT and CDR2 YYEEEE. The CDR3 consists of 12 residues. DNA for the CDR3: TGTGCCAGCAGCGGGACAGCGTATGGCTACACCTTC. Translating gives CASSGTAYGYTF.

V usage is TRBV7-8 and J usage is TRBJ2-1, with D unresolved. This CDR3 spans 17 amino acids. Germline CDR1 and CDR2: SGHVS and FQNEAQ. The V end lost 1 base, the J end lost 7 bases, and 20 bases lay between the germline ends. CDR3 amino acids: CASSLVSPSHSLNEQFF. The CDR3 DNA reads TGTGCCAGCAGCTTAGTTTCACCCAGCCATTCACTTAATGAGCAGTTCTTC.

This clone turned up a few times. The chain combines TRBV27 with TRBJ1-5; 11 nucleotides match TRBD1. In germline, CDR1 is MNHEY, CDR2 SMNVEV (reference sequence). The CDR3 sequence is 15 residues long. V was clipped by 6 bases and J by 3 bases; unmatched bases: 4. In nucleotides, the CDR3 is TGTGCCAGCAGATTTGGACAGGGGGCCAATCAGCCCCAGCATTTT. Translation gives CASRFGQGANQPQHF.

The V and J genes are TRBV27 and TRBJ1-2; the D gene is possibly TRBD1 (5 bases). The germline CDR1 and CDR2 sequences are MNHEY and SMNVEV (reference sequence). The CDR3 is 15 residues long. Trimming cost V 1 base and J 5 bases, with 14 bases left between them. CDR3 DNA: TGTGCCAGCAGTTTATTATGGGGCTCGGGATATGGCTACACCTTC. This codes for CASSLLWGSGYGYTF.